The 18 T cell receptor beta chains listed next were all sequenced from one sample in a study of monozygotic twins with inflammatory bowel disease. TCRdb re-called the 5' RACE reads; every CDR3 protein appears as one record, without DNA. The sample includes 95,000 to 110,000 distinct CDR3 sequences. Sequenced: blood. The receptors were gathered from a human donor with ulcerative colitis or Crohn's disease, or a healthy co-twin of an affected twin (not recorded which).

J is TRBJ1-6 and V is TRBV12-3 or TRBV12-4. This CDR3 has 12 residues. The CDR3 region is CASSFEVSPLHF.

The chain employs TRBV5-5 and TRBJ2-7. The germline V gene encodes CDR1 SGHKS and CDR2 YYEKEE (reference sequence). The CDR3 contains 13 residues. CDR3 sequence: CASNLERTYEQYF.

This chain uses TRBV15 with TRBJ2-4. Germline V gene lookup returns CDR1 LNHNV and CDR2 YYDKDF (reference sequence). The length of the CDR3 is 17 residues. CDR3 sequence reads: CATSRDPGGLTKNIQYF.

This rearrangement joins TRBV11-2 to TRBJ1-3; TCRdb lists TRBD1, though no DNA is available to test this call. The CDR3 is 14 residues long. Germline values: CDR1 SGHAT, CDR2 FQNNGV. This CDR3 is CASTLTGAGNTIYF.

The chain carries TRBV7-2 and TRBJ1-5; TCRdb proposes TRBD1, but this gene call is untestable without DNA. The CDR3 spans 15 residues. CDR1 and CDR2 (germline): SGHTA, FQGNSA. This CDR3 is CASRETGTNNQPQHF.

This chain uses TRBV5-6 with TRBJ2-6; the D call of TRBD1 rests on TCRdb alone, since no DNA is present to check it. Germline lookup yields CDR1 SGHDT and CDR2 YYEEEE. The length of the CDR3 is 16 residues. The CDR3 loop is CASSLFRDSGANVLTF.

The V and J genes are TRBV6-2 or TRBV6-3 and TRBJ2-2; the D call of TRBD1 rests on TCRdb alone, since no DNA is present to check it. This CDR3 has 16 amino acids. From germline, CDR1 is MNHEY and CDR2 SVGEGT. The CDR3 protein is CASSYSPGLGTGELFF.

V is TRBV7-8 and J is TRBJ1-5; with no DNA, the TCRdb D assignment of TRBD1 cannot be verified. The CDR3 has 14 residues. CDR1 and CDR2 (germline): SGHVS, FQNEAQ. The CDR3 spells CASSRSGSNQPQHF.

The chain employs TRBV20-1 and TRBJ2-2; checking the TCRdb D call of TRBD1 is not possible without DNA. This CDR3 region has 14 residues. Germline V lookup: CDR1 DFQATT, CDR2 SNEGSKA (reference sequence). CDR3 amino acids: CSVLDRGLGGELFF.

The chain recombines TRBV11-1 with TRBJ2-2; as DNA is missing, the TRBD2 call by TCRdb cannot be tested. The CDR3 is made up of 18 amino acids. The germline gives CDR1 SGHAT, CDR2 FQDESV (reference sequence). CDR3 residues: CASSLQLAGATRSRELFF. Full variable domain (missing parts from reference TRBV11-1 and TRBJ2-2): EAEVAQSPRYKITEKSQAVAFWCDPISGHATLYWYRQILGQGPELLVQFQDESVVDDSQLPKDRFSAERLKGVDSTLKIQPAELGDSAMYLCASSLQLAGATRSRELFFGEGSRLTVL.

V and J are TRBV29-1 and TRBJ1-5; TCRdb picks TRBD1, but there is no DNA to check that call. The germline gives CDR1 SQVTM, CDR2 ANQGSEA. This CDR3 contains 12 residues. The CDR3 loop reads CSVEAVGQPQHF.

The rearrangement uses TRBV3-1 and TRBJ1-2; the D call of TRBD1 rests on TCRdb alone, since no DNA is present to check it. Germline-derived CDR1 and CDR2 are LGHDT and YNNKEL (reference sequence). The CDR3 is 14 residues long. The CDR3 region is CASSQQGDNYGYTF.

The chain is built from TRBV4-3 and TRBJ1-1; the TRBD1 assignment by TCRdb is unverifiable without DNA. Germline V gives CDR1 LGHNA, CDR2 YSLEER. This CDR3 has 17 amino acids. CDR3 in amino acids: CASSQEWSQGKNTEAFF.

The chain joins TRBV28 to TRBJ2-1; the D call from TCRdb, TRBD2, cannot be confirmed without DNA. The germline CDR1 and CDR2 sequences are MDHEN and SYDVKM. The length of the CDR3 is 15 residues. The CDR3 spells CASYLAGGNYNEQFF. Variable domain in full (rest from reference TRBV28 and TRBJ2-1): DVKVTQSSRYLVKRTGEKVFLECVQDMDHENMFWYRQDPGLGLRLIYFSYDVKMKEKGDIPEGYSVSREKKERFSLILESASTNQTSMYLCASYLAGGNYNEQFFGPGTRLTVL.

The V and J genes are TRBV7-6 and TRBJ2-7; checking the TCRdb D call of TRBD1 is not possible without DNA. CDR3 length: 15 amino acids. Germline assignment: CDR1 SGHVS and CDR2 FNYEAQ. CDR3 residues: CASSLGGTVSYEQYF.

The V gene is TRBV13, the J gene TRBJ1-5; the TRBD1 assignment by TCRdb is unverifiable without DNA. This CDR3 has 14 amino acids. From germline, CDR1 is PRHDT and CDR2 FYEKMQ (reference sequence). CDR3 sequence: CATSWGGGNQPQHF. Full variable domain (missing parts from reference TRBV13 and TRBJ1-5): AAGVIQSPRHLIKEKRETATLKCYPIPRHDTVYWYQQGPGQDPQFLISFYEKMQSDKGSIPDRFSAQQFSDYHSELNMSSLELGDSALYFCATSWGGGNQPQHFGDGTRLSIL.

The rearrangement links TRBV7-9 to TRBJ2-5; absent DNA, TCRdb's TRBD1 call cannot be checked. Germline lookup yields CDR1 SEHNR and CDR2 FQNEAQ (reference sequence). The CDR3 contains 16 residues. The CDR3 region is CASSFDRVVLPETQYF.

The V call is TRBV15, the J call TRBJ2-2; there is no DNA to check the TCRdb D call of TRBD2. Germline CDR1 and CDR2: LNHNV and YYDKDF (reference sequence). The CDR3 sequence is 18 residues long. This CDR3 is CATSTLKASGWNTGELFF.